These T cell receptor beta chains were read from a single sample in a study of radiation and T cells in renal cell carcinoma. The table came from immunoSEQ multiplex PCR; TCRdb's copy has only in-frame clones and leaves some out. The sample includes some 58,000 clones, about 80% of them seen just once. Sequenced here: blood, sampled from a patient whose treatment included radiotherapy and nephrectomy. These receptors were obtained from a man between 60 and 75 years old with renal cell carcinoma. Both conserved end residues are part of each CDR3. The D gene is left open where the match is weak. The listing skips clone size in some rows; elsewhere it reads once, few, many or a size class.

>TRBJ2-1|few|TRBD1|TRBV7-2
CASSRGQGNWGSYNEQFF
TGTGCCAGCAGCCGCGGACAGGGAAATTGGGGGTCCTACAATGAGCAGTTCTTC
>TRBJ1-1|NA|NA|TRBV19
CASTQMGTNTEAFF
TGTGCCAGTACCCAAATGGGGACAAACACTGAAGCTTTCTTT
>TRBJ2-2|NA|TRBD1|TRBV29-1
CSVGQGPGELFF
TGCAGCGTAGGACAGGGGCCCGGGGAGCTGTTTTTT
>TRBJ2-1|NA|NA|TRBV27
CASANGPEQFF
TGTGCCAGCGCTAACGGCCCCGAGCAGTTCTTC
>TRBJ1-2|NA|NA|TRBV7-2
CASSLVDAGDEGYGYTF
TGTGCCAGCAGCTTAGTTGACGCAGGAGACGAGGGGTATGGCTACACCTTC
>TRBJ2-3|NA|TRBD1|TRBV10-1
CASSDPAGTGVYTQYF
TGCGCCAGCAGTGATCCCGCCGGGACAGGGGTCTATACGCAGTATTTT
>TRBJ1-5|NA|TRBD1|TRBV19
CASSRAPRTGGWNQPQHF
TGTGCCAGTAGTAGAGCCCCTCGGACAGGGGGGTGGAATCAGCCCCAGCATTTT
>TRBJ2-3|NA|TRBD1|TRBV6-8
CASRILRDSYTDTQYF
TGTGCCAGCAGAATTCTTCGGGACAGCTACACAGATACGCAGTATTTT
>TRBJ2-2|NA|TRBD2|TRBV11-2
CASSLNIAGGTGELFF
TGTGCCAGCAGCTTAAACATAGCGGGGGGAACCGGGGAGCTGTTTTTT
>TRBJ1-1|NA|TRBD1|TRBV6-5
CASSSGGVRGNTEAFF
TGTGCCAGCAGTTCAGGGGGAGTACGTGGGAACACTGAAGCTTTCTTT
>TRBJ2-1|NA|TRBD2|TRBV5-1
CASSIASGAVDNEQFF
TGCGCCAGCAGCATTGCGAGCGGGGCCGTGGACAATGAGCAGTTCTTC